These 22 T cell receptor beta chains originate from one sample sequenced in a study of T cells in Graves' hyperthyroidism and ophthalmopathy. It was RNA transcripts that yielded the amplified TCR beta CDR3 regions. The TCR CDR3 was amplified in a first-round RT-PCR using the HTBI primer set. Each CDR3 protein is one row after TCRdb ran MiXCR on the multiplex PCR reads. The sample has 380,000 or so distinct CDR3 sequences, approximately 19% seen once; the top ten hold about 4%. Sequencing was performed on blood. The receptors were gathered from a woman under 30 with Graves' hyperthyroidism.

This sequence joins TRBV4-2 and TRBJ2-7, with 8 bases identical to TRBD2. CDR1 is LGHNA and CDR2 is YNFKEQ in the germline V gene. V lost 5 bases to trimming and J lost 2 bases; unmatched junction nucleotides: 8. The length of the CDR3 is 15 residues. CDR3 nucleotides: TGTGCCAGCAGCGACGAAGCGGGGGAACCCTACGAGCAGTACTTC. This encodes CASSDEAGEPYEQYF.

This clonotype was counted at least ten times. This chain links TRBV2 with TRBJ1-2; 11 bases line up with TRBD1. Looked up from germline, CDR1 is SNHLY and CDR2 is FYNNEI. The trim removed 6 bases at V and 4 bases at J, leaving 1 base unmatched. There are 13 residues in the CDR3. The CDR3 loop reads CASRGTGGYGYTF. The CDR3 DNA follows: TGTGCCAGCAGAGGGACAGGGGGCTATGGCTACACCTTC.

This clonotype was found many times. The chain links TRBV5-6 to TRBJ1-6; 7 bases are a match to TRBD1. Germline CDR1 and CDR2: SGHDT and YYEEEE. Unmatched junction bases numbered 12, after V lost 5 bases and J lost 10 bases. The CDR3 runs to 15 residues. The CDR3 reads CASSPGGERESPLHF. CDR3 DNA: TGTGCCAGCAGTCCAGGGGGGGAGAGGGAATCACCCCTCCACTTT.

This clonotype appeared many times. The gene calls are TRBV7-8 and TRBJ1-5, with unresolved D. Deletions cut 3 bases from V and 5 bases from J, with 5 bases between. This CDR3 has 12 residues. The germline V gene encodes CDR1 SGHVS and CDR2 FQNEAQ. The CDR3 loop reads CASSFPYQPQHF. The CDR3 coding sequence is TGTGCCAGCAGCTTCCCCTATCAGCCCCAGCATTTT.

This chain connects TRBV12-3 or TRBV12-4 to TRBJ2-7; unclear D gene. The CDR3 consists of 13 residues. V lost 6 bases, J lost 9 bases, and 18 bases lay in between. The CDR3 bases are TGTGCCAGCAGCCCCGGTTGGTCAAACGCGCAGTACTTC. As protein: CASSPGWSNAQYF.

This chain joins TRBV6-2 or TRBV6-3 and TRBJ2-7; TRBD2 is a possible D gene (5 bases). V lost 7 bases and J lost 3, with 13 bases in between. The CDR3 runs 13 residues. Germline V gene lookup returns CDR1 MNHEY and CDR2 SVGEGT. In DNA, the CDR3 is TGTGCCAGCACCCGAAGGGCGGGCTACGAGCAGTACTTC. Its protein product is CASTRRAGYEQYF.

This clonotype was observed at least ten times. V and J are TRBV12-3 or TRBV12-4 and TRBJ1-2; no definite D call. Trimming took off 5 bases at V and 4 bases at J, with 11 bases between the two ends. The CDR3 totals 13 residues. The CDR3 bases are TGTGCCAGCAGTGCCCGCCGGGGCTATGGCTACACCTTC. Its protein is CASSARRGYGYTF.

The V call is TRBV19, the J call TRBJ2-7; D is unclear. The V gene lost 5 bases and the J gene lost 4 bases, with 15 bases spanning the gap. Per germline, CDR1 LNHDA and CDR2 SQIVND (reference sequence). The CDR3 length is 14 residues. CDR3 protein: CASSFGMGQYEQYF. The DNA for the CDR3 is TGTGCCAGTAGTTTCGGAATGGGCCAATACGAGCAGTACTTC.

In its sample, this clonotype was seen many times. The CDR3 spells CAINPTGEIGEQYF. The CDR3 nucleotides are TGTGCCATCAACCCGACAGGGGAAATCGGCGAGCAGTACTTC. The V and J genes are TRBV10-3 and TRBJ2-7; 8 nucleotides agree with TRBD1. Germline CDR1 and CDR2: ENHRY and SYGVKD. The V segment lost 7 bases and the J segment 6 bases; nucleotides outside the gene matches: 11. The CDR3 spans 14 residues.

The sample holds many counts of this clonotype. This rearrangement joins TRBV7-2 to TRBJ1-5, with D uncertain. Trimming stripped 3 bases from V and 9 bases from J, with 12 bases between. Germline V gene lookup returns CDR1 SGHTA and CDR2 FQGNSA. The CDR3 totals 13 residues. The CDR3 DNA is TGTGCCAGCAGCTTCTTTTCCCTCGGGCCCCAGCATTTT. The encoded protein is CASSFFSLGPQHF.

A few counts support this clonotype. CDR3 DNA: TGCAGTGCTAACCGACAGGGGCTGAACACTGAAGCTTTCTTT. This codes for CSANRQGLNTEAFF. This chain links TRBV20-1 with TRBJ1-1, with 8 bases identical to TRBD1. The CDR3 is 14 residues long. Germline V CDR1 and CDR2: DFQATT, SNEGSKA (reference sequence). Trimming removed 4 bases from V and 0 bases from J; junction bases left unmatched: 4.

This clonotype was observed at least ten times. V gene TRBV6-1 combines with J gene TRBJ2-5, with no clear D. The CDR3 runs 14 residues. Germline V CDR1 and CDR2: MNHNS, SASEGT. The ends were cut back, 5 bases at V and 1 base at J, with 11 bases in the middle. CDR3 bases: TGTGCCAGCAGTCCCCGAGATACCCAAGAGACCCAGTACTTC. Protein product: CASSPRDTQETQYF.

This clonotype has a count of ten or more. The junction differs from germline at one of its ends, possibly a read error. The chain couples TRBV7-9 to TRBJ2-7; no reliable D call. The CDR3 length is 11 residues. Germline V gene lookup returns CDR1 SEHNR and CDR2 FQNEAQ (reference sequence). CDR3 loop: CATSASPAHLF. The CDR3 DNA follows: TGTGCCACCTCAGCTTCGCCGGCACACCTCTTC.

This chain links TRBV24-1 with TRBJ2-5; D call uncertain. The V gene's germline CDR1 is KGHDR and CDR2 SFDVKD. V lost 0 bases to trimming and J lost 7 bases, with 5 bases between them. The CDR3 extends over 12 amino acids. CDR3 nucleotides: TGTGCCACCAGTGATTTGCGTCGGACCCAGTACTTC. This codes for CATSDLRRTQYF.

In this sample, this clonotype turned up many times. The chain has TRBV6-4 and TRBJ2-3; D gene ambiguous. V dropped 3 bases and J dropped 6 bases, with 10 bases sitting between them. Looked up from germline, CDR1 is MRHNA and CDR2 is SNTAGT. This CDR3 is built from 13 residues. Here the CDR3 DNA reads TGTGCCAGCAGTGATGCTATCCAGGATACGCAGTATTTT. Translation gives CASSDAIQDTQYF.

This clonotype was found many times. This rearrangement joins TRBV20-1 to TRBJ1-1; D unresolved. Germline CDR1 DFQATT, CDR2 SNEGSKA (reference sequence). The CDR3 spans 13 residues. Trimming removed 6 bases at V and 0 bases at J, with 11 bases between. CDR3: CSAASTMNTEAFF. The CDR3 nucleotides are TGCAGTGCCGCGTCAACCATGAACACTGAAGCTTTCTTT.

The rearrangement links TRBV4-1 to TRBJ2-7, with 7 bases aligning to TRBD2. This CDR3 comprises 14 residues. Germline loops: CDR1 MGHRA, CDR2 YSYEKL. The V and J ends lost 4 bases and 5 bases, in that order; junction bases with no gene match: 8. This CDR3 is CASSRGLGRNEQYF. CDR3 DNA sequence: TGCGCCAGCAGCCGGGGACTCGGGAGGAACGAGCAGTACTTC.

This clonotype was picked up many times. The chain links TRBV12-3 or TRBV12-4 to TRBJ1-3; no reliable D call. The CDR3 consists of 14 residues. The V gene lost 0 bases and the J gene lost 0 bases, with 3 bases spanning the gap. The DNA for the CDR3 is TGTGCCAGCAGTTTAGCGAGCTCTGGAAACACCATATATTTT. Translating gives CASSLASSGNTIYF.

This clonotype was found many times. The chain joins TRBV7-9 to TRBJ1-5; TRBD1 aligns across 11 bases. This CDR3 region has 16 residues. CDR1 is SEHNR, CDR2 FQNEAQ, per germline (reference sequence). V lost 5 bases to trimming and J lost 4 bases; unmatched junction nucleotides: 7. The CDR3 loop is CASSPGQGAYNQPQHF. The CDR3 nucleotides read TGTGCCAGCAGCCCCGGACAGGGGGCCTATAATCAGCCCCAGCATTTT.

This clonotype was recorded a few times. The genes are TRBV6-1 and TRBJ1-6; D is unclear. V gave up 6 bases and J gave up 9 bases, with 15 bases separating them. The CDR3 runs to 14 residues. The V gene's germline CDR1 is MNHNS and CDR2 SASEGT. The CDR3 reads CASSRFEGGSPLHF. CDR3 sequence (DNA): TGTGCCAGCAGCCGGTTTGAGGGAGGTTCACCCCTCCACTTT.

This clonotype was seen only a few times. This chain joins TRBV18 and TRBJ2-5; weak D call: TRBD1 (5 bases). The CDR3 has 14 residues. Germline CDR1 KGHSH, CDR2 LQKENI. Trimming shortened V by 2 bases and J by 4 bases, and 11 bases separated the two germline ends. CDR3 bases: TGTGCCAGCTCACCAAAACAGGATCTAGAGACCCAGTACTTC. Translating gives CASSPKQDLETQYF.

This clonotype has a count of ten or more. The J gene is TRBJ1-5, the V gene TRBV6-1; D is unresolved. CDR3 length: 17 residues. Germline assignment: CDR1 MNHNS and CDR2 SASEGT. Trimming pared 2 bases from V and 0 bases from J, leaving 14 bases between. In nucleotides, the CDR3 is TGTGCCAGCAGTGAATACCCGGGAAAGGTTAGCAATCAGCCCCAGCATTTT. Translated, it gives CASSEYPGKVSNQPQHF.